These 11 T cell receptor beta chains share one sample of origin, sequenced in a study of CXCR3-negative and CXCR3-positive naive CD8 T cells. Their antigens remain unidentified. Findings of the study overall: TRB CDR3 hydrophobicity was greater in CXCR3-positive naive cells than in CXCR3-negative naive cells.

UMI-labeled 5' RACE TRB cDNA libraries were prepared from the cells. From its re-call of the 5' RACE reads, TCRdb lists each CDR3 protein once, without DNA. This listing includes roughly 140,000 distinct CDR3 sequences. The sample was naive CXCR3+ CD8+ T cells from blood. Subset denoted: CD45RO-CCR7+CD27+CD95- naive CD8+ T cells expressing CXCR3 (TNR3+). The receptor set was obtained from a human donor in good health. Some clones in this sample may be carry-over from other donors' samples.

V gene TRBV29-1 combines with J gene TRBJ2-1; TCRdb returns TRBD2, unconfirmable since there is no DNA. CDR3 length: 14 residues. Looked up from germline, CDR1 is SQVTM and CDR2 is ANQGSEA. The CDR3: CSAGGTSHGNEQFF.

The chain employs TRBV6-5 and TRBJ2-1; lacking DNA, the TRBD2 call made by TCRdb goes unchecked. The CDR3 runs to 14 residues. CDR1 MNHEY and CDR2 SVGAGI come from the germline V gene. CDR3: CASGFGGGVGEQFF.

The chain combines TRBV6-5 with TRBJ2-1; TCRdb picks TRBD2, but there is no DNA to check that call. The CDR3 runs 14 residues. The germline gives CDR1 MNHEY, CDR2 SVGAGI. The CDR3 protein is CASSPAFGDNEQFF.

This chain joins TRBV5-1 and TRBJ2-1. The V gene's germline CDR1 is SGHRS and CDR2 YFSETQ. There are 16 residues in the CDR3. The CDR3 region is CASSLYSRDLSNEQFF. Looking up the rest from reference TRBV5-1 and TRBJ2-1 gives the full variable domain: KAGVTQTPRYLIKTRGQQVTLSCSPISGHRSVSWYQQTPGQGLQFLFEYFSETQRNKGNFPGRFSGRQFSNSRSEMNVSTLELGDSALYLCASSLYSRDLSNEQFFGPGTRLTVL.

This chain links TRBV11-2 with TRBJ2-7; TCRdb proposes TRBD1, but this gene call is untestable without DNA. Germline loops: CDR1 SGHAT, CDR2 FQNNGV. CDR3 length: 12 residues. The CDR3 protein is CASSSQGVEQYF.

The chain carries TRBV5-1 and TRBJ2-3; TCRdb returns TRBD1, unconfirmable since there is no DNA. This CDR3 is 15 amino acids long. Germline V CDR1 and CDR2: SGHRS, YFSETQ. Here the CDR3 reads CASSLAGGHADTQYF.

The rearrangement joins TRBV20-1 to TRBJ1-4. This CDR3 is 14 amino acids long. Germline lookup yields CDR1 DFQATT and CDR2 SNEGSKA (reference sequence). This CDR3 reads CSAFPDSSNEKLFF.

The chain recombines TRBV15 with TRBJ2-7; checking the TCRdb D call of TRBD2 is not possible without DNA. The CDR3 runs to 16 residues. CDR1 and CDR2 (germline): LNHNV, YYDKDF (reference sequence). The CDR3 region is CATSRDETSGRLGQYF.

The rearrangement uses TRBV7-3 and TRBJ1-1. This CDR3 comprises 13 residues. Germline V CDR1 and CDR2: SGHTA, FQGTGA. This CDR3 reads CASSLLGLDEAFF.

The chain is built from TRBV9 and TRBJ1-1. CDR1 and CDR2 (germline): SGDLS, YYNGEE. This CDR3 has 13 amino acids. CDR3 protein: CASSAGSNTEAFF. The variable domain in full, with the rest retrieved from reference TRBV9 and TRBJ1-1, is DSGVTQTPKHLITATGQRVTLRCSPRSGDLSVYWYQQSLDQGLQFLIQYYNGEERAKGNILERFSAQQFPDLHSELNLSSLELGDSALYFCASSAGSNTEAFFGQGTRLTVV.

The chain recombines TRBV20-1 with TRBJ2-7. CDR1 is DFQATT and CDR2 is SNEGSKA in the germline V gene (reference sequence). This CDR3 is built from 15 residues. The CDR3 loop is CSARDLASEPYEQYF.